This passage covers 19 T cell receptor beta chains from one sample sequenced in a study of OX40 agonist ivuxolimab in advanced cancers. Some clones are missing from TCRdb's copy, which holds only in-frame ones; the method was immunoSEQ multiplex PCR. Here the sample spans approximately 75,000 clones, roughly nine tenths being singletons. The sample in question was CD4+ or CD8+ T cells sorted from blood, obtained in a trial of the OX40 agonist ivuxolimab. The receptors derive from an adult with an advanced solid tumor such as melanoma, head and neck, liver or kidney cancer.

The chain is built from TRBV10-3 and TRBJ2-1; D may be TRBD1 or TRBD2 (5 bases each). V was clipped by 7 bases and J by 3 bases, with 13 bases between them. CDR1 is ENHRY, CDR2 SYGVKD, per germline. The CDR3 consists of 14 residues. CDR3 residues: CAITERGLYNEQFF. The CDR3 region has the DNA TGTGCCATCACCGAGAGGGGCCTCTACAATGAGCAGTTCTTC.

The chain carries TRBV7-7 and TRBJ2-1, with 9 bases lining up with TRBD1. Germline trimming cut 5 bases from V and 7 bases from J; bases unmatched to any gene: 9. The CDR3 length is 15 residues. The germline gives CDR1 SSHAT, CDR2 FNYEAQ (reference sequence). CDR3 protein: CASSPGTGSGNEQFF. CDR3 nucleotide sequence: TGTGCCAGCAGCCCCGGGACAGGGAGCGGGAATGAGCAGTTCTTC.

This clone was seen once. The J gene is TRBJ1-5, the V gene TRBV18; tentative D call: TRBD1 (5 bases). There are 17 residues in the CDR3. Germline loops: CDR1 KGHSH, CDR2 LQKENI. V shed 6 bases and J shed 2 bases, with 20 bases lying between them. CDR3 sequence: CASSPGGTYQGNQPQHF. CDR3 DNA sequence: TGTGCCAGCTCTCCCGGTGGGACTTACCAGGGCAATCAGCCCCAGCATTTT.

This chain joins TRBV5-6 and TRBJ1-1; 8 bases map to TRBD1. This CDR3 spans 15 amino acids. After removal of 3 bases from V and 0 bases from J, the junction contained 4 bases not matched to a gene. Germline lookup yields CDR1 SGHDT and CDR2 YYEEEE. The CDR3 coding sequence is TGTGCCAGCAGCTCCAGGACAGGGATGAACACTGAAGCTTTCTTT. As protein: CASSSRTGMNTEAFF.

This chain joins TRBV5-1 and TRBJ1-1, with TRBD1 identical over 8 bases. Germline V gives CDR1 SGHRS, CDR2 YFSETQ. The J segment lost 1 base and the V segment lost 3 bases, leaving 2 bases of the junction unmatched. The CDR3 loop spans 14 amino acids. As DNA, the CDR3 is TGCGCCAGCAGCTCCGGACAGGGGAACACTGAAGCTTTCTTT. Protein sequence: CASSSGQGNTEAFF.

The rearrangement links TRBV4-1 to TRBJ1-1, with a possible D match to TRBD1 (5 bases). Looked up from germline, CDR1 is MGHRA and CDR2 is YSYEKL. This CDR3 spans 17 amino acids. V lost 4 bases, J lost 3 bases, and 21 bases lay in between. The CDR3 nucleotides are TGCGCCAGCAGCCCGAACATTGCGGTAGGGGCGGACACTGAAGCTTTCTTT. Translation: CASSPNIAVGADTEAFF.

The sample holds a few counts of this clone. The rearrangement links TRBV28 to TRBJ2-2, with a weak D call TRBD1 (5 bases). The ends were cut back, 5 bases at V and 1 base at J, with 8 bases in the middle. The CDR3 is made up of 14 amino acids. Germline V gives CDR1 MDHEN, CDR2 SYDVKM. CDR3 sequence (DNA): TGTGCCAGCAGTCCTGGACAGAACACCGGGGAGCTGTTTTTT. This encodes CASSPGQNTGELFF.

The chain has TRBV10-3 and TRBJ2-2; 8 bases are shared with TRBD1. CDR3 length: 13 residues. Per germline, CDR1 ENHRY and CDR2 SYGVKD. Unmatched junction bases numbered 3, after V lost 6 bases and J lost 6 bases. The CDR3 bases are TGTGCCATCAGAGACAGGGGAGCCGGGGAGCTGTTTTTT. Protein: CAIRDRGAGELFF.

The rearrangement joins TRBV4-3 to TRBJ1-4, with a tentative D call TRBD1 (6 bases). Trimming took off 0 bases at V and 4 bases at J, with 15 bases between the two ends. This CDR3 has 17 amino acids. CDR1 LGHNA and CDR2 YSLEER come from the germline V gene. The CDR3, as DNA: TGCGCCAGCAGCCAAGAGGGGCTGGGGGGCGTTAATGAAAAACTGTTTTTT. Protein sequence: CASSQEGLGGVNEKLFF.

The chain uses TRBV29-1 and TRBJ2-5, with a weak D call TRBD2 (6 bases). CDR3 length: 13 amino acids. V lost 3 bases to trimming and J lost 5 bases, with 13 bases between them. Germline V gene lookup returns CDR1 SQVTM and CDR2 ANQGSEA. The CDR3 protein is CSVEVGRGETQYF. CDR3 nucleotide sequence: TGCAGCGTTGAGGTGGGACGGGGGGAGACCCAGTACTTC.

The chain combines TRBV4-2 with TRBJ1-5, with TRBD1 identical over 7 bases. This CDR3 comprises 17 residues. CDR1 and CDR2 from the germline V gene are LGHNA and YNFKEQ. The trim removed 0 bases at V and 7 bases at J, leaving 12 bases unmatched. CDR3 DNA: TGTGCCAGCAGCCAAGACATATCGACAGGGAGGCGCCAGCCCCAGCATTTT. The encoded protein is CASSQDISTGRRQPQHF.

The chain employs TRBV7-9 and TRBJ2-2, with D uncertain. The V gene's germline CDR1 is SEHNR and CDR2 FQNEAQ (reference sequence). With 2 bases removed from V and 2 bases from J, the gap between germline ends came to 12 bases. This CDR3 has 16 amino acids. The DNA for the CDR3 is TGTGCCAGCAGCTTAAACAGCCGGCGTAACACCGGGGAGCTGTTTTTT. This encodes CASSLNSRRNTGELFF.

This clone was seen just once. This chain uses TRBV6-6 with TRBJ2-7; D not certain. The CDR3 consists of 14 residues. V was trimmed by 0 bases and J by 12 bases, leaving 18 bases between them. Germline CDR1 reads MNHNY; CDR2 reads SVGAGI (reference sequence). The CDR3 loop reads CASSYSRTDLRRYF. The CDR3 DNA reads TGTGCCAGCAGTTACTCGAGAACAGATCTACGAAGGTACTTC.

The V gene is TRBV2, the J gene TRBJ2-1; D call uncertain. Trimming removed 6 bases from V and 3 bases from J, with 21 bases in between. The CDR3 has 17 residues. CDR1 and CDR2 (germline): SNHLY, FYNNEI. The CDR3 DNA follows: TGTGCCAGCAGGCGCAGCATGACAATTATCAACTACAATGAGCAGTTCTTC. Translating it yields CASRRSMTIINYNEQFF.

This clone was seen once. This sequence joins TRBV6-5 and TRBJ1-5; D possibly corresponds to TRBD1 (6 bases). Trimming cost V 5 bases and J 4 bases, with 9 bases left between them. Germline CDR1 is MNHEY and CDR2 is SVGAGI. The CDR3 length is 13 residues. The CDR3 coding sequence is TGTGCCAGCAGTCCAGGGACAAATCAGCCCCAGCATTTT. The encoded protein is CASSPGTNQPQHF.

V gene TRBV7-2 combines with J gene TRBJ1-6; 9 positions match TRBD1. The V gene end was trimmed by 5 bases and the J gene end by 14 bases; junction bases not matched to a gene: 10. In germline, CDR1 is SGHTA, CDR2 FQGNSA. The CDR3 runs to 14 residues. The CDR3 spells CASSPNTGGLALHF. CDR3 DNA: TGTGCCAGCAGCCCTAACACAGGGGGCTTGGCCCTCCACTTT.

The chain joins TRBV6-5 to TRBJ1-1, with TRBD1 as a possible D gene (6 bases). Per the germline V gene, CDR1 is MNHEY and CDR2 is SVGAGI. V gave up 6 bases and J gave up 1 base, with 12 bases separating them. The CDR3 has 14 amino acids. CDR3 residues: CASRGTPGNTEAFF. CDR3 DNA: TGTGCCAGCAGGGGGACACCTGGGAACACTGAAGCTTTCTTT.

The V and J genes are TRBV7-9 and TRBJ2-4; tentatively, D is TRBD1 (6 bases). The CDR3 sequence is 16 residues long. From germline, CDR1 is SEHNR and CDR2 FQNEAQ (reference sequence). V gave up 4 bases and J gave up 0 bases, with 13 bases separating them. The DNA for the CDR3 is TGTGCCAGCAGCTCTCCAGGACAGCTAGCCAAAAACATTCAGTACTTC. Residues: CASSSPGQLAKNIQYF.

J is TRBJ2-1 and V is TRBV7-2, with 10 positions matching TRBD2. Germline CDR1 is SGHTA and CDR2 is FQGNSA. J lost 10 bases, V lost 4 bases, and 19 bases had no gene match. The CDR3 is made up of 18 amino acids. This CDR3 reads CASSSPGRGGAGGDEQFF. For the CDR3, the DNA is TGTGCCAGCAGCTCCCCCGGACGAGGCGGAGCGGGAGGGGACGAGCAGTTCTTC.